The 8 T cell receptor beta chains below all came from one sample that was sequenced in a study of human T cells and chemical hapten exposure. As to time point: patch test 2, 6 weeks after DPC sensitization. Treatment noted: therapeutic diphenylcyclopropenone sensitization with weekly scalp DPC. Each CDR3 protein is one row after TCRdb ran MiXCR on the RACE reads. The sample contains fewer than 90,000 distinct CDR3 sequences, 5% to 8.5% of which appear only once. The sample here was whole blood, taken in connection with sensitization to the hapten diphenylcyclopropenone (DPC). These receptors all stem from a woman in her 30s with alopecia areata. Some clones in this sample may be carry-over from other donors' samples.

This clonotype was detected ten times or more. The V call is TRBV2, the J call TRBJ2-1; D gene ambiguous. The CDR3 covers 14 residues. Per germline, CDR1 SNHLY and CDR2 FYNNEI. V was pared by 8 bases and J by 3 bases, with 14 bases between. The CDR3 DNA reads as TGTGCCAGCCACGCGGAACTGGTCTACAATGAGCAGTTCTTC. Protein product: CASHAELVYNEQFF. The full variable domain, rest sourced from reference TRBV2 and TRBJ2-1, is EPEVTQTPSHQVTQMGQEVILRCVPISNHLYFYWYRQILGQKVEFLVSFYNNEISEKSEIFDDQFSVERPDGSNFTLKIRSTKLEDSAMYFCASHAELVYNEQFFGPGTRLTVL.

The J gene is TRBJ2-7, the V gene TRBV4-1; tentative D call: TRBD2 (7 bases). Germline values: CDR1 MGHRA, CDR2 YSYEKL. This CDR3 is built from 16 residues. V dropped 4 bases and J dropped 1 base, with 17 bases sitting between them. Here the CDR3 DNA reads TGCGCCAGCAGCCCCACGGGGGGCAGAATATCCTACGAGCAGTACTTC. It codes for CASSPTGGRISYEQYF.

This chain connects TRBV5-6 to TRBJ1-1; D unclear. CDR1 is SGHDT, CDR2 YYEEEE, per germline. Between the trimmed V and J ends, which lost 5 bases and 0 bases, there was a span of 8 bases. CDR3 length equals 13 residues. The CDR3 loop is CASSYRMNTEAFF. In DNA form, the CDR3 reads TGTGCCAGCAGTTACCGGATGAACACTGAAGCTTTCTTT. Complete variable domain (other parts from reference TRBV5-6 and TRBJ1-1): DAGVTQSPTHLIKTRGQQVTLRCSPKSGHDTVSWYQQALGQGPQFIFQYYEEEERQRGNFPDRFSGHQFPNYSSELNVNALLLGDSALYLCASSYRMNTEAFFGQGTRLTVV.

J is TRBJ2-7 and V is TRBV18; TRBD1 agrees at 7 bases. With 2 bases clipped from V and 3 bases from J, the junction kept 13 bases outside the gene matches. Germline assignment: CDR1 KGHSH and CDR2 LQKENI. The CDR3 contains 17 residues. In DNA, the CDR3 is TGTGCCAGCTCACCAAGTAGTCCTCGGACAGGACTCTACGAGCAGTACTTC. Translation: CASSPSSPRTGLYEQYF.

This clonotype was detected many times. This chain uses TRBV7-9 with TRBJ2-5; D remains ambiguous. The CDR3 runs to 13 residues. Germline values: CDR1 SEHNR, CDR2 FQNEAQ (reference sequence). V was clipped by 6 bases and J by 5 bases, with 13 bases between them. CDR3 residues: CASRSRREETQYF. Written as DNA, the CDR3 is TGTGCCAGCAGATCCCGTAGAGAGGAGACCCAGTACTTC.

This rearrangement joins TRBV6-5 to TRBJ1-5, with a possible D match to TRBD1 (5 bases). This CDR3 region has 15 residues. The V gene lost 8 bases and the J gene lost 4 bases, with 18 bases spanning the gap. Germline loops: CDR1 MNHEY, CDR2 SVGAGI. CDR3 nucleotide sequence: TGTGCCAGCTCGGGACGGGCGGGGTGGAATCAGCCCCAGCATTTT. It encodes CASSGRAGWNQPQHF.

This clonotype has at least ten counts. The genes are TRBV5-4 and TRBJ1-1, with TRBD1 identical over 8 bases. J was trimmed by 4 bases and V by 7 bases; bases with no gene match: 18. Germline CDR1 and CDR2: SGHNT and YYREEE (reference sequence). This CDR3 is 17 amino acids long. The CDR3 nucleotides read TGTGCCAGCTCCCGTTCTTTGAATCAGGGGGCCCCCACTGAAGCTTTCTTT. This sequence encodes CASSRSLNQGAPTEAFF.

This clonotype was detected only a few times. V is TRBV7-6 and J is TRBJ1-3; D is ambiguous. This CDR3 is 15 amino acids long. Trimming took 1 base from V and 2 from J, leaving 9 bases between them. The germline CDR1 and CDR2 sequences are SGHVS and FNYEAQ. CDR3 nucleotides: TGTGCCAGCAGCTTAGTTACCGGGGCTGGAAACACCATATATTTT. It yields the protein CASSLVTGAGNTIYF.